This T cell receptor (beta chain) is from a study of beta chain features in type 1 diabetes (dated by TCRdb to 2017 to 2018). Broadly, across the study: Mean age, gender distribution, total cell number and subset yield were not different between patients and healthy donors. Regulatory and stem cell-like memory subsets were isolated from only 8 patients and 8 healthy donors, whereas naive and central memory subsets came from all 30 or so donors. A total of roughly 100 million sorted cells were examined across all samples, and the number of cells per subset was strongly correlated with RNA yield. In the study, recently diagnosed type 1 diabetes patients and matched healthy donors were compared on the TCRB repertoires of their sorted circulating CD4+ T cell subsets. Study-wide conclusions, independent of this receptor: Patients with type 1 diabetes made fewer insertions and deleted more nucleotides at VDJ recombination sites, implying thymic rearrangement abnormalities. The naive, central memory and regulatory TCRB repertoires appeared to resemble one another more closely among patients than among healthy donors. PCR might favor shorter templates, but patient and control samples were amplified and corrected together, so any skew would affect both groups equally. HLA sub-analyses involved small numbers of individuals, so any influence of HLA type on TCRB rearrangement remained unresolved. Type 1 diabetes patients showed a moderate but significant shortening of TCRB CDR3 length in all four CD4+ subsets. Because cDNA rather than genomic DNA was sequenced, highly expressing activated cells could have been over-represented, although no difference in activation and CD3 levels was found between groups.

A single peripheral blood draw of 90 to 150 mL on average was collected from each donor into heparinised tubes. A BD FACSAria II was used to sort naive, central memory, regulatory and stem cell-like memory CD4+ T cells with a panel that included CD45RO, CCR7, CD25, CD127, CD95 and CD27. Purity was above 95% for every sorted population. Right away, PBMCs were isolated by Lymphoprep density gradient centrifugation and were stained directly, with no culture step. So that batch effects would be minimized, each experiment stained and sorted samples in pairs, pairing one healthy donor with one patient. Regarding this clone: No cognate antigen has been identified for it. The sample holds no much larger clone one base away, and base qualities are not on file.

The entire isolated RNA was reverse transcribed using the High Capacity cDNA Reverse Transcription Kit, and thus expressed TCRB transcripts were sequenced. Deep immunoSEQ sequencing was performed on naive, central memory and regulatory T cell samples, with an average of approximately 3.9 million total reads per sample. After sorted cells were lysed in RLT buffer, RNA was extracted with DNase-treated RNeasy Micro or Mini kits, with the choice depending on cell number. To prevent cross-contamination, every cell subset was processed on its own, while patient and healthy donor samples were processed together. Using the immunoSEQ multiplex PCR, TCRB sequences were amplified from cDNA into 87-bp fragments spanning the CDR3 region. Amplicons were sequenced on the Illumina HiSeq platform. As for the original processing: PCR bias was computationally corrected using synthetic template baselines, reads within Hamming distance 2 were collapsed, and singletons that could not be merged were discarded. Reads were aligned against IMGT so that V, D and J genes, CDR3 length and insertions or deletions at six rearrangement sites could be assigned. Within each subset, clonotype counts were normalized to the number of sorted cells before true diversity and Gini coefficients were calculated with the tcR R package. The overlap coefficient, calculated on TCRB nucleotide sequences, was used to measure repertoire sharing. The table was pulled from immuneACCESS by TCRdb, which kept in-frame rearrangements only. Such tables lose some clones; where checked, under half of the loss comes from unresolved V genes, and the rest has no known cause. Clone size and the V and J calls come from that table; the DNA yielded D and trimming. The table for this sample lists under 150,000 clones; roughly 50% of them were counted only once. The biggest ten clones account for 0.35% to 0.5% of the sample.

Per the germline V gene, MNHEY is the CDR1 and SVGAGI is the CDR2. Reading from cysteine to phenylalanine, the CDR3 counts 16 amino acids. CDR3 DNA only is kept here, 48 bases in frame from base 1. V gives up 0 bases and J gives up 1 base, and the segment between their germline ends measures 7 bases. The rearranged segments are TRBV6-5 and TRBJ2-6; there is no confident call for the D gene. The sequencing sample was made of Tregs from blood. What the cell subset or site label conveys for this sample: regulatory CD4+ T cells. The clonotype comes from a young man in good health. CDR3 sequence: CASSYSLGSGANVLTF. The sequence in DNA is TGTGCCAGCAGTTACTCGCTCGGGTCTGGGGCCAACGTCCTGACTTTC.